This is a list of T cell receptor beta chains from one sample in a study of T cell responses to AZD1222 COVID-19 vaccine. Libraries were prepared by immunoSEQ multiplex PCR; TCRdb keeps only in-frame clonotypes and omits some of them. The table shows roughly 80,000 clones, with around nine tenths occurring only once. Sequencing was performed on peripheral blood, taken on day 0 of MenACWY control vaccination. These receptors were taken from an adult in good health. Both conserved end residues are part of each CDR3. Each record gives: V gene, J gene, clone size, D gene, CDR3 protein, CDR3 DNA. The D gene is left open where the match is weak. Size is stated for part of the rows, as once, few or many counts, or as a class when the clone is expanded.

TRBV4-3,TRBJ2-7,.,TRBD2,CASSQDFQREPYF,TGCGCCAGCAGCCAAGATTTCCAGCGGGAGCCGTACTTC
TRBV3-1/TRBV3-2,TRBJ2-2,.,.,CASRANPNTGELFF,TGTGCCAGCAGGGCGAATCCGAACACCGGGGAGCTGTTTTTT
TRBV10-2,TRBJ2-7,.,.,CASSVGVHEQYF,TGCGCCAGCAGTGTAGGTGTCCACGAGCAGTACTTC
TRBV27,TRBJ1-5,.,.,CASSLVSRGNQPQHF,TGTGCCAGCAGTTTAGTGTCCAGGGGCAATCAGCCCCAGCATTTT
TRBV3-1/TRBV3-2,TRBJ2-1,once,TRBD2,CASSLGGGYNEQFF,TGTGCCAGCAGCCTGGGCGGGGGCTACAATGAGCAGTTCTTC
TRBV27,TRBJ2-3,.,TRBD1,CASSLGQGGTDTQYF,TGTGCCAGCAGTTTAGGACAGGGTGGTACAGATACGCAGTATTTT
TRBV7-2,TRBJ1-1,.,.,CVATRGTEAFF,TGTGTCGCGACCCGAGGCACTGAAGCTTTCTTT
TRBV2,TRBJ1-6,.,.,CASSGTANNSPLHF,TGTGCCAGCAGTGGGACAGCTAATAATTCACCCCTCCACTTT
TRBV30,TRBJ2-5,.,TRBD2,CARGGGPETQYF,TGTGCCCGCGGGGGGGGCCCGGAGACCCAGTACTTC
TRBV4-3,TRBJ1-1,.,.,CASSQGARGEAFF,TGCGCCAGCAGCCAGGGGGCGCGGGGTGAAGCTTTCTTT
TRBV19,TRBJ1-1,.,.,CASSIPSLGFSEAFF,TGTGCCAGTAGTATACCCTCCTTGGGGTTCTCTGAAGCTTTCTTT
TRBV7-2,TRBJ1-1,once,.,CASSPRGQQGAFF,TGTGCCAGCAGCCCCCGGGGGCAACAAGGAGCTTTCTTT
TRBV24-1,TRBJ1-1,.,.,CATTDSMNTEAFF,TGTGCCACCACCGACAGCATGAACACTGAAGCTTTCTTT
TRBV28,TRBJ2-5,.,TRBD1,CASSSGTVKETQYF,TGTGCCAGCAGCTCCGGGACAGTTAAAGAGACCCAGTACTTC
TRBV3-1/TRBV3-2,TRBJ2-7,.,TRBD2,CASSRGLAGGEQYF,TGTGCCAGCAGCCGGGGACTAGCGGGAGGCGAGCAGTACTTC
TRBV5-1,TRBJ2-3,.,TRBD1,CASSLSFGQGDTQYF,TGCGCCAGCAGCTTGTCCTTTGGACAGGGTGATACGCAGTATTTT
TRBV7-8,TRBJ2-1,.,.,CASSLEAGHNEQFF,TGTGCCAGCAGCTTAGAAGCAGGGCACAATGAGCAGTTCTTC
TRBV19,TRBJ1-5,.,.,CASKRANSNQPQHF,TGTGCCTCAAAAAGGGCTAATAGCAATCAGCCCCAGCATTTT
TRBV19,TRBJ1-5,.,TRBD1,CASSINRGHQPQHF,TGTGCCAGTAGTATTAACAGGGGGCATCAGCCCCAGCATTTT
TRBV28,TRBJ2-5,.,TRBD2,CASSSNGLVGSRYF,TGTGCCAGCAGTTCTAACGGACTAGTAGGCTCTAGGTACTTC
TRBV12-3/TRBV12-4,TRBJ1-2,.,.,CASSSLNNYGYTF,TGTGCCAGCAGTTCCCTGAATAACTATGGCTACACCTTC
TRBV6-1,TRBJ1-6,.,TRBD1,CASSEADGQGAAPLHF,TGTGCCAGCAGTGAAGCGGATGGACAGGGGGCGGCCCCCCTCCACTTT
TRBV11-2,TRBJ2-1,.,TRBD1,CASSLGAGGRNNEQFF,TGTGCCAGCAGCTTAGGTGCAGGGGGTCGGAACAATGAGCAGTTCTTC
TRBV7-2,TRBJ2-4,.,TRBD2,CASSLRGGAGEDIQYF,TGTGCCAGCAGCTTACGGGGTGGAGCGGGAGAGGACATTCAGTACTTC
TRBV29-1,TRBJ2-7,medium-sized,TRBD1,CSVAPGQGDFSYEQYF,TGCAGCGTTGCCCCCGGACAGGGGGACTTTTCCTACGAGCAGTACTTC
TRBV7-6,TRBJ2-3,.,.,CASSLVWGQTDTQYF,TGTGCCAGCAGCTTAGTGTGGGGGCAAACAGATACGCAGTATTTT
TRBV5-4,TRBJ2-7,.,TRBD2,CASSPAGASGNYEQYF,TGTGCCAGCAGCCCCGCGGGGGCTAGCGGGAACTACGAGCAGTACTTC
TRBV28,TRBJ2-6,.,.,CASSPPLGAGGANVLTF,TGTGCCAGCAGTCCCCCTTTGGGGGCTGGTGGGGCCAACGTCCTGACTTTC
TRBV29-1,TRBJ1-1,.,.,CSVAGSPEAFF,TGCAGCGTTGCAGGTTCCCCTGAAGCTTTCTTT
TRBV28,TRBJ1-5,.,.,CATTRYSNQPQHF,TGTGCCACTACACGATATAGCAATCAGCCCCAGCATTTT
TRBV10-1,TRBJ2-1,.,TRBD2,CASSPHSGSSYNEQFF,TGCGCCAGCAGTCCCCATAGCGGGAGCTCCTACAATGAGCAGTTCTTC
TRBV2,TRBJ1-1,.,.,CASSPSFGRNEAFF,TGTGCCAGCAGCCCCTCCTTTGGCCGGAATGAAGCTTTCTTT
TRBV5-6,TRBJ1-5,.,.,CASSFGSYSNQPQHF,TGTGCCAGCAGCTTCGGTTCCTATAGCAATCAGCCCCAGCATTTT
TRBV20-1,TRBJ1-2,.,.,CSAREAGYTF,TGCAGTGCTAGAGAAGCTGGCTACACCTTC
TRBV25-1,TRBJ2-3,.,.,CASRGVTDTQYF,TGTGCCAGCCGGGGCGTGACAGATACGCAGTATTTT
TRBV20-1,TRBJ1-2,medium-sized,TRBD1,CSASRSLIGDRPPGFDGYTF,TGCAGTGCTAGTAGGTCGTTAATCGGGGACAGGCCGCCGGGATTTGATGGCTACACCTTC
TRBV7-2,TRBJ1-2,.,TRBD1,CASSLQGALYGYTF,TGTGCCAGCAGCTTACAGGGGGCGCTCTATGGCTACACCTTC
TRBV13,TRBJ2-1,once,TRBD1,CASSLVGTGGFEQFF,TGTGCCAGCAGCTTAGTAGGGACAGGGGGCTTTGAGCAGTTCTTC
TRBV27,TRBJ2-3,.,TRBD1,CASSLTGRTDTQYF,TGTGCCAGCAGTTTGACAGGGCGCACAGATACGCAGTATTTT
TRBV19,TRBJ2-7,.,TRBD2,CASSARTSGRSYEQYF,TGTGCCAGTAGTGCGCGGACTAGCGGGAGGTCCTACGAGCAGTACTTC
TRBV7-6,TRBJ2-3,.,.,CASSLPIAGPQDTQYF,TGTGCCAGCAGCCTCCCCATAGCCGGACCCCAAGATACGCAGTATTTT
TRBV2,TRBJ1-4,.,.,CASRYGADVKLFF,TGTGCCAGCAGGTACGGGGCAGATGTAAAACTGTTTTTT
TRBV24-1,TRBJ1-1,once,.,CATSGVGEAFF,TGTGCCACCAGTGGTGTAGGTGAAGCTTTCTTT
TRBV13,TRBJ2-3,.,TRBD1,CASSSTGDGGTDTQYF,TGTGCCAGCAGCTCGACAGGGGATGGGGGCACAGATACGCAGTATTTT
TRBV27,TRBJ1-5,once,.,CASSLSLPNGNQPQHF,TGTGCCAGCAGTTTATCGCTTCCCAACGGCAATCAGCCCCAGCATTTT
TRBV28,TRBJ1-5,.,TRBD1,CASSRTGGRNQPQHF,TGTGCCAGCAGCAGAACAGGGGGGCGTAATCAGCCCCAGCATTTT
TRBV27,TRBJ2-2,.,.,CASSPLIGNTGELFF,TGTGCCAGCAGTCCCCTAATAGGAAACACCGGGGAGCTGTTTTTT
TRBV2,TRBJ1-5,.,.,CASSPGRGGQPQHF,TGTGCCAGCAGTCCAGGCAGGGGCGGGCAGCCCCAGCATTTT
TRBV7-3,TRBJ1-6,.,.,CASSPDTASPLHF,TGTGCCAGCTCCCCGGACACGGCTTCACCCCTCCACTTT
TRBV4-1,TRBJ2-2,.,TRBD2,CASSQPYSSGTNTGELFF,TGCGCCAGCAGCCAACCATACTCTAGCGGGACCAACACCGGGGAGCTGTTTTTT
TRBV4-1,TRBJ2-3,.,.,CASSHPDSHPEYF,TGCGCCAGCAGCCATCCCGACTCACACCCCGAGTATTTT
TRBV24-1,TRBJ2-7,.,.,CATSDSSGAPEQYF,TGTGCCACCAGTGATTCCTCGGGGGCGCCTGAGCAGTACTTC
TRBV2,TRBJ1-2,.,.,CASRGYYGYTF,TGTGCCAGCCGGGGGTACTATGGCTACACCTTC
TRBV18,TRBJ2-1,.,.,CASSPGGGNPSYNEQFF,TGTGCCAGCTCACCAGGAGGGGGGAATCCCTCCTACAATGAGCAGTTCTTC
TRBV11-2,TRBJ2-1,.,.,CASSRQIGQFF,TGTGCCAGCAGCCGACAGATAGGGCAGTTCTTC
TRBV6-5,TRBJ1-5,.,.,CATTGRSNQPQHF,TGTGCCACCACGGGGCGGAGCAATCAGCCCCAGCATTTT
TRBV12-3/TRBV12-4,TRBJ1-2,.,.,CASSGGTYGYTF,TGTGCCAGCTCTGGGGGGACCTATGGCTACACCTTC